The 25 T cell receptor beta chains given below trace back to one sample, sequenced in a study of blood T cell repertoires in COVID-19. Produced via immunoSEQ multiplex PCR; TCRdb's table is partial and in-frame only. The sample carries around 330,000 clones, roughly 89% recorded once. The sequencing input was PBMCs or T cells enriched from blood (not recorded which). Every receptor here comes from a woman aged 18-30 years who had recovered from COVID-19.

J is TRBJ1-5 and V is TRBV28; D call uncertain. Germline CDR1 is MDHEN and CDR2 is SYDVKM. The CDR3 contains 18 residues. V dropped 1 base and J dropped 2 bases, with 18 bases sitting between them. The DNA of the CDR3 is TGTGCCAGCAGTTTATTAATAGTGGCCAGCGGCGGCAATCAGCCCCAGCATTTT. Protein sequence: CASSLLIVASGGNQPQHF.

The chain is built from TRBV6-1 and TRBJ1-1; TRBD1 aligns across 10 bases. The CDR3 covers 22 residues. Germline V lookup: CDR1 MNHNS, CDR2 SASEGT. V was clipped by 2 bases and J by 1 base; unmatched bases: 22. The CDR3 spells CASSERTGGQGYRVNSNTEAFF. The CDR3 coding sequence is TGTGCCAGCAGTGAACGCACGGGGGGACAGGGGTATCGAGTTAATTCGAACACTGAAGCTTTCTTT.

This clone has just a few counts. The DNA for the CDR3 is TGTGCCAGCTCACCACCGAACAGGGGGCCCTATGGCTACACCTTC. Translation: CASSPPNRGPYGYTF. The J gene is TRBJ1-2, the V gene TRBV18, with TRBD1 matching 9 bases. CDR3 length equals 15 residues. J gave up 4 bases and V 0 bases, and 3 bases lay outside the gene matches. Germline lookup yields CDR1 KGHSH and CDR2 LQKENI.

V and J are TRBV7-2 and TRBJ1-1; no clear D. The CDR3 runs 14 residues. Per germline, CDR1 SGHTA and CDR2 FQGNSA. The V end was cut by 3 bases, the J end by 2 bases, with 10 bases between. The CDR3 nucleotides read TGTGCCAGCAGCTTTTCGGGTCCTAACACTGAAGCTTTCTTT. Its translation is CASSFSGPNTEAFF.

The DNA for the CDR3 is TGTGCCATCAGTGAGTCGAGTCGGAGCTCCTACAATGAGCAGTTCTTC. Its translation is CAISESSRSSYNEQFF. V gene TRBV10-3 combines with J gene TRBJ2-1; no definite D call. CDR1 and CDR2 from the germline V gene are ENHRY and SYGVKD. The CDR3 runs 16 residues. Trimming removed 0 bases at V and 0 bases at J, with 9 bases between.

The V gene is TRBV13, the J gene TRBJ2-5; TRBD2 is a possible D gene (7 bases). Germline CDR1 reads PRHDT; CDR2 reads FYEKMQ (reference sequence). V lost 5 bases and J 4 bases, leaving 20 bases between the germline ends. The CDR3 consists of 16 residues. The CDR3 here is CASSGQGRGFRETQYF. The DNA for the CDR3 is TGTGCCAGCAGCGGCCAGGGGAGGGGTTTCCGAGAGACCCAGTACTTC.

The chain is built from TRBV4-3 and TRBJ1-2; D unresolved. This CDR3 is 16 amino acids long. The germline V gene encodes CDR1 LGHNA and CDR2 YSLEER. The V end was cut by 3 bases, the J end by 6 bases, with 20 bases between. CDR3 loop: CASSQNISPGRDGYTF. As DNA, the CDR3 is TGCGCCAGCAGCCAGAATATTAGTCCGGGTCGGGATGGCTACACCTTC.

V is TRBV7-9 and J is TRBJ2-2, with 7 bases fitting TRBD2. Germline-derived CDR1 and CDR2 are SEHNR and FQNEAQ (reference sequence). The CDR3 has 15 amino acids. The V and J ends lost 3 bases and 4 bases, in that order; junction bases with no gene match: 5. The CDR3 DNA reads TGTGCCAGCAGCTTTTGGGGGGGTAGCACCGGGGAGCTGTTTTTT. The encoded protein is CASSFWGGSTGELFF.

This sequence joins TRBV20-1 and TRBJ1-1, with D unclear. Germline V CDR1 and CDR2: DFQATT, SNEGSKA (reference sequence). The CDR3 is 11 amino acids. The DNA of the CDR3 is TGCACTGGACGGGGGAACACTGAAGCTTTCTTT. Its translation: CTGRGNTEAFF.

The chain employs TRBV6-2 or TRBV6-3 and TRBJ2-5; TRBD1 matches 8 bases. The CDR3 is 13 residues long. V shed 6 bases, J shed 4 bases, and the junction held 4 bases outside the gene matches. Germline V gene lookup returns CDR1 MNHEY and CDR2 SVGEGT. CDR3 DNA: TGTGCCAGCAGCGGACAGGGTATAGAGACCCAGTACTTC. Translated: CASSGQGIETQYF.

In DNA, the CDR3 is TGTGCCAGCTCACCTTACGGCGCGGGGGGGACAGATACGCAGTATTTT. Its protein product is CASSPYGAGGTDTQYF. The chain joins TRBV18 to TRBJ2-3; TRBD2 matches at 9 bases. CDR1 and CDR2 (germline): KGHSH, LQKENI. V shed 3 bases, J shed 3 bases, and the junction held 7 bases outside the gene matches. The CDR3 runs to 16 residues.

This chain uses TRBV4-1 with TRBJ1-2; 9 bases line up with TRBD1. Germline-derived CDR1 and CDR2 are MGHRA and YSYEKL. Trimming at V came to 0 bases and at J to 3 bases, leaving 5 bases not matched to a gene. The CDR3 has 16 amino acids. CDR3 bases: TGCGCCAGCAGCCAAGAACCGGGACAGGGAGACTATGGCTACACCTTC. This gives the protein CASSQEPGQGDYGYTF.

This chain joins TRBV28 and TRBJ2-3, with TRBD2 identical over 8 bases. CDR1 is MDHEN, CDR2 SYDVKM, per germline. The V gene end was trimmed by 7 bases and the J gene end by 6 bases; junction bases not matched to a gene: 12. This CDR3 spans 15 amino acids. For the CDR3, the DNA is TGTGCCAGCACCCTAAGCGGGAGTCTAGGGGATACGCAGTATTTT. Amino acids: CASTLSGSLGDTQYF.

The V gene is TRBV7-3, the J gene TRBJ2-1; a weak D match, TRBD1 (5 bases). The V end lost 6 bases, the J end lost 0 bases, and 15 bases lay between the germline ends. Looked up from germline, CDR1 is SGHTA and CDR2 is FQGTGA. This CDR3 comprises 16 residues. The CDR3 is CASRPRTGSSYNEQFF. DNA of the CDR3: TGTGCCAGCAGACCTCGCACAGGTAGCTCCTACAATGAGCAGTTCTTC.

This chain connects TRBV4-3 to TRBJ1-4; the D is unclear. The CDR3 length is 15 residues. Trimming cost V 1 base and J 0 bases, with 6 bases left between them. Germline V lookup: CDR1 LGHNA, CDR2 YSLEER. CDR3 DNA: TGCGCCAGCAGCCAAGTACTGGCAACTAATGAAAAACTGTTTTTT. The encoded protein is CASSQVLATNEKLFF.

J is TRBJ2-3 and V is TRBV11-3, with 9 bases identical to TRBD2. The CDR3 loop spans 15 amino acids. The germline gives CDR1 SGHNT, CDR2 YENEEA. With V trimmed by 5 bases and J by 3 bases, 6 bases remained unmatched. This CDR3 reads CASSPGLARTDTQYF. CDR3 bases: TGTGCCAGCAGCCCGGGACTAGCAAGAACAGATACGCAGTATTTT.

J is TRBJ2-2 and V is TRBV2; D is ambiguous. Per germline, CDR1 SNHLY and CDR2 FYNNEI. V was clipped by 8 bases and J by 2 bases, with 9 bases between them. The CDR3 length is 13 residues. CDR3 nucleotide sequence: TGTGCCAGCCGGGTTCTTAACACCGGGGAGCTGTTTTTT. Its translation: CASRVLNTGELFF.

V is TRBV6-1 and J is TRBJ1-3, with D uncertain. Germline loops: CDR1 MNHNS, CDR2 SASEGT. This CDR3 is 15 amino acids long. Trimming removed 2 bases from V and 1 base from J, with 9 bases in between. The CDR3 here is CASSESGWSGNTIYF. In DNA, the CDR3 is TGTGCCAGCAGTGAATCCGGGTGGTCTGGAAACACCATATATTTT.

The J gene is TRBJ1-1, the V gene TRBV19; TRBD1 is a possible D gene (5 bases). Germline assignment: CDR1 LNHDA and CDR2 SQIVND (reference sequence). V lost 0 bases to trimming and J lost 2 bases, with 13 bases between them. The CDR3 is made up of 16 amino acids. CDR3 in amino acids: CASSIDLEGRNTEAFF. The CDR3 DNA follows: TGTGCCAGTAGTATAGATCTGGAGGGGCGCAACACTGAAGCTTTCTTT.

This chain links TRBV29-1 with TRBJ1-1; tentative D call: TRBD1 (5 bases). V shed 4 bases and J shed 6 bases, with 12 bases lying between them. This CDR3 has 12 residues. Germline assignment: CDR1 SQVTM and CDR2 ANQGSEA. CDR3 in DNA: TGCAGCGTTGTAGATCAGGGTCCTGAAGCTTTCTTT. Residues: CSVVDQGPEAFF. Full variable domain (missing parts from reference TRBV29-1 and TRBJ1-1): SAVISQKPSRDICQRGTSLTIQCQVDSQVTMMFWYRQQPGQSLTLIATANQGSEATYESGFVIDKFPISRPNLTFSTLTVSNMSPEDSSIYLCSVVDQGPEAFFGQGTRLTVV.

The V and J genes are TRBV7-9 and TRBJ2-5; weak D call: TRBD2 (5 bases). CDR1 and CDR2 from the germline V gene are SEHNR and FQNEAQ (reference sequence). V gave up 1 base and J gave up 5 bases, with 5 bases separating them. This CDR3 is 12 amino acids long. The CDR3 spells CASSLVAETQYF. As DNA, the CDR3 is TGTGCCAGCAGCTTAGTAGCGGAGACCCAGTACTTC.

J is TRBJ2-3 and V is TRBV27; TRBD2 might be the D (6 bases). Germline V gene data show CDR1 as MNHEY and CDR2 as SMNVEV (reference sequence). The CDR3 extends over 15 amino acids. Trimming removed 4 bases at V and 0 bases at J, with 11 bases between. CDR3 residues: CASSWRRGSTDTQYF. The CDR3 nucleotides read TGTGCCAGCAGTTGGCGGCGGGGAAGCACAGATACGCAGTATTTT.

This chain connects TRBV10-3 to TRBJ2-2, with 12 positions matching TRBD2. Germline lookup yields CDR1 ENHRY and CDR2 SYGVKD. The CDR3 runs to 16 residues. Trimming at V came to 7 bases and at J to 3 bases, leaving 6 bases not matched to a gene. The CDR3 bases are TGTGCCATCAAGGCTAGCGGGAGGGCTTACACCGGGGAGCTGTTTTTT. It is translated as CAIKASGRAYTGELFF.

CDR3 nucleotide sequence: TGTGCCAGCAGCCCAGCAGCGGAGAGCACAGATACGCAGTATTTT. It yields the protein CASSPAAESTDTQYF. The chain is built from TRBV7-8 and TRBJ2-3; D possibly corresponds to TRBD2 (5 bases). This CDR3 has 15 amino acids. Trimming pared 5 bases from V and 0 bases from J, leaving 12 bases between. CDR1 SGHVS and CDR2 FQNEAQ come from the germline V gene.

The rearrangement joins TRBV24-1 to TRBJ1-2; 9 positions match TRBD1. Germline V CDR1 and CDR2: KGHDR, SFDVKD. This CDR3 comprises 14 residues. V gave up 4 bases and J gave up 6 bases; unmatched junction bases: 5. CDR3 region: CATSDLDRGDGYTF. CDR3 DNA: TGTGCCACCAGTGACCTCGACAGGGGGGATGGCTACACCTTC.